Listed below are T cell receptor beta chains from one sample, sequenced in a study of naive and memory T cell subsets. Each CDR3 protein is one row after TCRdb ran MiXCR on the UMI-ligation and nested PCR reads. The sample holds 130,000 to 150,000 distinct CDR3 sequences, over 20% seen once. The specimen sequenced was naive CD4+ T cells from blood. The receptors were gathered from a human donor in good health. Each CDR3 is given with its conserved first and last residue. The order of the fields is D gene, V gene, J gene, clone size, CDR3 DNA, CDR3 protein. D genes are given only for firm matches. Where a row states a size, it is once, few, many or the class of an expanded clone; other rows omit it.

>-|TRBV7-2|TRBJ2-2|-
TGTGCCAGCAGCCCCTCCATTTCGGGGGCGCGGGCCGGGGAGCTGTTTTTT
CASSPSISGARAGELFF
>-|TRBV27|TRBJ2-2|-
TGTGCCAGCAGTTCCGGGCTGCGGGAGCTGTTTTTT
CASSSGLRELFF
>-|TRBV7-2|TRBJ1-3|-
TGTGCCAGCAGCCCCCCAGGAAACACCATATATTTT
CASSPPGNTIYF
>-|TRBV21-1|TRBJ2-7|few
TGTGCCAGCTGGATAGGGGGGCCGACCTCCTACGAGCAGTACTTC
CASWIGGPTSYEQYF
>-|TRBV12-3/TRBV12-4|TRBJ1-2|few
TGTGCCAGCAGTTTAACGGGACCAAGCTCGAAGGGCTACACCTTC
CASSLTGPSSKGYTF
>-|TRBV12-3/TRBV12-4|TRBJ2-1|many
TGTGCCAGCAGTTTTTTCAATGAGCAGTTCTTC
CASSFFNEQFF
>TRBD2|TRBV7-8|TRBJ2-7|few
TGTGCCAGCACCATCGGGAGGGGGTACGAGCAGTACTTC
CASTIGRGYEQYF
>TRBD2|TRBV12-3/TRBV12-4|TRBJ2-7|-
TGTGCCAGCAGTTCCCAACCTACTAGCGGGTTTACCTACGAGCAGTACTTC
CASSSQPTSGFTYEQYF
>TRBD1|TRBV5-1|TRBJ2-5|-
TGCGCCAGCAGCTCTACCCCGACAGGGGACCAAGAGACCCAGTACTTC
CASSSTPTGDQETQYF
>TRBD2|TRBV20-1|TRBJ2-7|-
TGCAGTGCTAGAGAGGGGACTAGCGTTTACGAGCAGTACTTC
CSAREGTSVYEQYF
>TRBD1|TRBV6-2/TRBV6-3|TRBJ1-1|few
TGTGCCAGCAGTTTGACAGGGATGAACACTGAAGCTTTCTTT
CASSLTGMNTEAFF
>TRBD1|TRBV9|TRBJ2-5|many
TGTGCCAGCAGCGTAGACCCTCCCGGGACAGTCCAAGAGACCCAGTACTTC
CASSVDPPGTVQETQYF
>-|TRBV12-3/TRBV12-4|TRBJ2-7|few
TGTGCCAGCAGTTTAAGTGGGGCTAGCTCCTACGAGCAGTACTTC
CASSLSGASSYEQYF
>-|TRBV7-2|TRBJ2-7|many
TGTGCCAGCAGCCGCAAGTACGAGCAGTACTTC
CASSRKYEQYF
>-|TRBV15|TRBJ2-5|few
TGTGCCACCAGCAGAGGTGGGGGGGGCACGGTGGAGACCCAGTACTTC
CATSRGGGGTVETQYF
>TRBD2|TRBV20-1|TRBJ2-1|-
TGCAGTGCTAACCCCGGGACTAGAAGAAACAATGAGCAGTTCTTC
CSANPGTRRNNEQFF
>-|TRBV29-1|TRBJ1-1|-
TGCAGCGTTGGGGCAGGATGGGGTGACACTGAAGCTTTCTTT
CSVGAGWGDTEAFF
>TRBD1|TRBV28|TRBJ2-1|-
TGTGCCAGCATGTCCACCCCGGGACAGGGGGGTGAGCAGTTCTTC
CASMSTPGQGGEQFF
>-|TRBV5-1|TRBJ2-1|few
TGCGCCAGCAGATTCAGCTACAATGAGCAGTTCTTC
CASRFSYNEQFF
>-|TRBV29-1|TRBJ1-3|-
TGCAGCGTTGACAGGGGCGACACCATATATTTT
CSVDRGDTIYF